This T cell receptor (beta chain) emerged from a study of identical twins. Whole-study results and caveats: Conclusions rested on cross-sectional statistics rather than following the same donors. Within beta out-of-frame sequences, the excess sharing observed between twins was weaker.

The sample holds a few counts of this clonotype. As yet, its antigen is unknown. The V gene's germline CDR1 is DFQATT and CDR2 SNEGSKA (reference sequence). The CDR3 extends over 13 amino acids. Each donor (without exception) was a healthy Caucasian. One entry per CDR3 protein, called by TCRdb with MiXCR from the 5' RACE reads. Of a few hundred thousand distinct CDR3 sequences in the sample, around 9.7% were seen once. These data were also reused for a study on yellow fever vaccine responses in identical twins. That paper notes: Among the twins, the vaccine T cell response reportedly seemed partly convergent and partly personalized.

This receptor was obtained from a woman under 30 in good health. The gene calls are TRBV20-1 and TRBJ2-2; D is ambiguous. Specimen: CD8+ T cells sorted from blood. The CDR3 reads CSYQAVNTGELFF. The DNA for the CDR3 is TGCAGCTACCAGGCGGTGAACACCGGGGAGCTGTTTTTT.